The source of this T cell receptor beta chain is a study of CDR3 diversity in severe acne. This clonotype was counted once. The germline gene is not matched at one end of the junction; a read error may be the cause. TCRdb used MiXCR to reprocess the PCR reads, holding one entry per CDR3 protein. The data contain more than 70,000 distinct CDR3 sequences, approximately 49% of them singletons. This CDR3 comprises 13 residues. Germline-derived CDR1 and CDR2 are DFQATT and SNEGSKA (reference sequence). The receptor was derived from a male donor with severe acne vulgaris. The V gene is TRBV20-1, the J gene TRBJ2-7; D uncertain. Input material: blood. The CDR3 DNA reads as TGCAGTGCTGGAGAGCTACCTCGCTACGAGCAGTACTTC. It encodes CSAGELPRYEQYF.